A single T cell receptor beta chain is shown here with its context. CDR3 length equals 15 residues. Trimming pared 2 bases from V and 7 bases from J, leaving 15 bases between. CDR1 and CDR2 (germline): MDHEN, SYDVKM. This sample stems from a study of blood T cell repertoires in COVID-19. Study-wide background: The origin of the acute and convalescent COVID-19 samples was the United States, Italy and Spain.

Per the study methods: Researchers report that nucleated cell counts were estimated from reference gene primer amplification. TCRdb's copy holds only in-frame clones and misses some; the assay was immunoSEQ multiplex PCR. From that table come the V and J calls and clone size; the DNA was used to work out D and trimming. The table shows some 41,000 clones, with 80% to 90% occurring only once. The receptor was derived from a man aged 35-49 years with active COVID-19. The chain has TRBV28 and TRBJ1-5, with TRBD1 as a possible D gene (5 bases). The sequenced sample consisted of peripheral blood. The CDR3 region has the DNA TGTGCCAGCAGTTTAGTTGGGGCCAAGGGGCAGCCCCAGCATTTT. This encodes CASSLVGAKGQPQHF.